This T cell receptor beta chain was retrieved from a study of blood T cell repertoires in COVID-19. Looking at the study overall: Acute and convalescent COVID-19 specimens originated in the United States, Italy and Spain.

Authors' methods: Nucleated cell number was recorded as an estimate derived from reference gene primer amplification. Generated by immunoSEQ multiplex PCR, the TCRdb table keeps only in-frame clones and is missing some. The DNA gave D and trimming, while V, J and clone size come from that table. This sample has about 270,000 clones; 80% to 90% occur once, and the top ten carry 2.3%. Germline V CDR1 and CDR2: SGHNT, YYREEE (reference sequence). The CDR3 covers 16 residues. Trimming removed 4 bases from V and 0 bases from J; junction bases left unmatched: 7. The rearrangement joins TRBV5-4 to TRBJ1-3, with 7 bases lining up with TRBD1. The sequenced sample was peripheral blood. The clonotype originates from a woman between 50 and 59 years old with acute or convalescent COVID-19. CDR3 in amino acids: CASSTGQVRSGNTIYF. CDR3 in DNA: TGTGCCAGCAGCACCGGACAGGTCCGCTCTGGAAACACCATATATTTT.